This entry concerns a single T cell receptor (beta chain). This specimen comes from a study of shared clonotypes between healthy human individuals. In germline, CDR1 is LNHDA, CDR2 SQIVND (reference sequence). The CDR3 runs to 15 residues. The V segment lost 7 bases and the J segment 9 bases; nucleotides outside the gene matches: 15. Some clones are missing from TCRdb's copy, which holds only in-frame ones; the method was immunoSEQ multiplex PCR. The table lists more than 400,000 clones, about 96% of them singletons. The TCR originated in a woman aged 30 to 39 in good health. The V call is TRBV19, the J call TRBJ1-5; 7 nucleotides agree with TRBD1. The source material was naive CD4+ T cells sorted from blood. Subset defined: CD45RA+ positively selected. Written as DNA, the CDR3 is TGTGCCAGTAAACGGGACAGCCTGTCATTTTTGCCCCAGCATTTT. Its translation is CASKRDSLSFLPQHF.